Below, 32 T cell receptor beta chains from the same sample are listed, as sequenced in a study of blood T cell repertoires in COVID-19. Method: immunoSEQ multiplex PCR; TCRdb's copy keeps in-frame clones and lacks some. The data contain some 700,000 clones, 85% to 90% of them singletons. The material sequenced was peripheral blood. The receptor set was obtained from a young woman with acute or convalescent COVID-19.

This CDR3 is CAWNAAGWNGYTF. The CDR3 DNA follows: TGTGCCTGGAATGCGGCAGGGTGGAATGGCTACACCTTC. The chain employs TRBV30 and TRBJ1-2; possible D gene TRBD1, 5 bases. The V gene lost 4 bases and the J gene lost 6 bases, with 15 bases spanning the gap. The V gene's germline CDR1 is GTSNPN and CDR2 SVGIG (reference sequence). The length of the CDR3 is 13 residues.

This sequence joins TRBV5-6 and TRBJ2-7, with D perhaps TRBD2 (6 bases). There are 14 residues in the CDR3. The germline V gene encodes CDR1 SGHDT and CDR2 YYEEEE. V gave up 2 bases and J gave up 5 bases, with 14 bases separating them. The chain's CDR3 is CASSFAPGVNEQYF. The CDR3 coding sequence is TGTGCCAGCAGCTTCGCGCCGGGGGTGAACGAGCAGTACTTC.

As for this clone: The junction differs from germline at one of its ends, possibly a read error. The chain links TRBV24-1 to TRBJ2-7; TRBD1 matches at 10 bases. Germline V gene data show CDR1 as KGHDR and CDR2 as SFDVKD. The CDR3 is 18 amino acids. In nucleotides, the CDR3 is TGTGCCACCACTGATTGGCCTGTCGGGACAGGGGTGTCCTACGAGCAGTACTTC. It is translated as CATTDWPVGTGVSYEQYF.

The chain employs TRBV28 and TRBJ1-4, with D maybe TRBD1 (6 bases). The CDR3 runs to 13 residues. Germline CDR1 and CDR2: MDHEN and SYDVKM. With 1 base removed from V and 8 bases from J, the gap between germline ends came to 8 bases. This CDR3 is CASSLSGEEKLFF. CDR3 sequence (DNA): TGTGCCAGCAGTTTATCAGGGGAGGAAAAACTGTTTTTT.

The rearrangement joins TRBV4-1 to TRBJ1-2; no firm D call. The V and J ends lost 0 bases and 4 bases respectively, with 12 bases between them. CDR3 length: 15 residues. CDR1 and CDR2 from the germline V gene are MGHRA and YSYEKL. The CDR3 DNA sequence: TGCGCCAGCAGCCAAGAAATGGAGGGATTCTATGGCTACACCTTC. Translating it yields CASSQEMEGFYGYTF.

V and J are TRBV5-1 and TRBJ2-7; TRBD1 might be the D (6 bases). Trimming took off 2 bases at V and 7 bases at J, with 13 bases between the two ends. This CDR3 region has 13 residues. In germline, CDR1 is SGHRS, CDR2 YFSETQ. The DNA for the CDR3 is TGCGCCAGCAGCTTATTACCCAGGGGAGAGCAGTACTTC. Residues: CASSLLPRGEQYF.

V is TRBV7-3 and J is TRBJ2-2; a weak D match, TRBD1 (7 bases). V was clipped by 10 bases and J by 1 base, with 28 bases between them. CDR1 is SGHTA, CDR2 FQGTGA, per germline. The CDR3 covers 19 residues. For the CDR3, the DNA is TGTGCCACCAAAAGGGGGCAGAATGGGGGGCCGGGGAACACCGGGGAGCTGTTTTTT. It codes for CATKRGQNGGPGNTGELFF.

The V gene is TRBV5-1, the J gene TRBJ2-7; no definite D call. The CDR3 length is 16 residues. The V end was cut by 5 bases, the J end by 1 base, with 19 bases between. CDR1 and CDR2 from the germline V gene are SGHRS and YFSETQ. As DNA, the CDR3 is TGCGCCAGCAGTTCCAGAGACACGTTCGTTTCCTACGAGCAGTACTTC. Protein product: CASSSRDTFVSYEQYF.

V usage is TRBV7-2 and J usage is TRBJ2-7; 12 bases fit TRBD2. CDR1 and CDR2 (germline): SGHTA, FQGNSA. V dropped 7 bases and J dropped 6; count of bases not matched to a gene: 10. The CDR3 spans 15 residues. CDR3: CASTLMTSGGSEQYF. In DNA form, the CDR3 reads TGTGCCAGCACCTTGATGACTAGCGGGGGAAGCGAGCAGTACTTC.

CDR3: CASSQDSTGLGNTIYF. CDR3 in DNA: TGCGCCAGCAGCCAAGATTCGACAGGACTTGGAAACACCATATATTTT. The chain joins TRBV4-1 to TRBJ1-3; the D gene is possibly TRBD1 (6 bases). Between the trimmed V and J ends, which lost 0 bases and 3 bases, there was a span of 12 bases. Germline V gene lookup returns CDR1 MGHRA and CDR2 YSYEKL. The CDR3 is 16 amino acids.

Details on this clone: This specimen includes other DNA sequences encoding the same CDR3. The chain links TRBV20-1 to TRBJ1-2; D gene ambiguous. The germline gives CDR1 DFQATT, CDR2 SNEGSKA (reference sequence). This CDR3 has 11 residues. With 0 bases removed from V and 4 bases from J, the gap between germline ends came to 3 bases. CDR3 region: CSARDRYGYTF. The CDR3 DNA reads TGCAGTGCTAGAGATCGCTATGGCTACACCTTC.

This clone was seen more than once but under ten times. The rearrangement links TRBV5-1 to TRBJ2-1, with 11 bases fitting TRBD2. CDR1 SGHRS and CDR2 YFSETQ come from the germline V gene. With V trimmed by 4 bases and J by 1 base, 4 bases remained unmatched. The CDR3 is 16 amino acids. As DNA, the CDR3 is TGCGCCAGCAGCGGACGGACTAGCGGGTCCTACAATGAGCAGTTCTTC. Residues: CASSGRTSGSYNEQFF.

V and J are TRBV5-6 and TRBJ2-7; D is unresolved. The CDR3 spans 16 residues. The germline CDR1 and CDR2 sequences are SGHDT and YYEEEE. Trimming cost V 0 bases and J 0 bases, with 13 bases left between them. CDR3 nucleotide sequence: TGTGCCAGCAGCTTGGAATTTGCGTCCACCTCCTACGAGCAGTACTTC. Protein sequence: CASSLEFASTSYEQYF.

A few counts support this clone. The V and J genes are TRBV6-5 and TRBJ1-1; D not certain. Trimming cost V 6 bases and J 6 bases, with 11 bases left between them. The CDR3 spans 12 residues. The V gene's germline CDR1 is MNHEY and CDR2 SVGAGI. CDR3 coding DNA: TGTGCCAGCAGCACGACTGGCGCTGAAGCTTTCTTT. Translation: CASSTTGAEAFF.

The CDR3 is CASSQGDSVVYGYTF. The CDR3 coding sequence is TGCGCCAGCAGCCAAGGAGACAGCGTGGTCTATGGCTACACCTTC. The gene calls are TRBV4-1 and TRBJ1-2; tentatively, D is TRBD1 (5 bases). Germline V gene sequence: CDR1 MGHRA, CDR2 YSYEKL. This CDR3 region has 15 residues. V was shortened by 1 base and J by 4 bases, with 13 bases between the two germline ends.

This sequence joins TRBV5-8 and TRBJ2-7; D uncertain. In germline, CDR1 is SGHTS, CDR2 YDEGEE. CDR3 length: 14 residues. V gave up 0 bases and J gave up 5 bases, with 12 bases separating them. CDR3 in amino acids: CASSLGRLLNEQYF. The CDR3 DNA reads TGTGCCAGCAGCTTGGGGCGGCTTTTGAACGAGCAGTACTTC.

V is TRBV14 and J is TRBJ1-1; D is unclear. V shed 0 bases and J shed 6 bases, with 11 bases lying between them. The CDR3 spans 14 residues. Per the germline V gene, CDR1 is SGHDN and CDR2 is FVKESK. The CDR3 reads CASSQDPQRAEAFF. The CDR3 coding sequence is TGTGCCAGCAGCCAAGATCCCCAACGGGCTGAAGCTTTCTTT.

As regards this clone: The sample contains more than one DNA sequence encoding this CDR3. The J gene is TRBJ1-5, the V gene TRBV5-1; D is perhaps TRBD1 (6 bases). The CDR3 runs to 15 residues. The germline V gene encodes CDR1 SGHRS and CDR2 YFSETQ. V was trimmed by 0 bases and J by 3 bases, leaving 10 bases between them. The CDR3 DNA follows: TGCGCCAGCAGCTTGGCCGGACAGTCCAATCAGCCCCAGCATTTT. It translates to CASSLAGQSNQPQHF.

The chain recombines TRBV6-5 with TRBJ2-7; D is ambiguous. CDR3 length equals 14 residues. Looked up from germline, CDR1 is MNHEY and CDR2 is SVGAGI. V dropped 5 bases and J dropped 6 bases, with 17 bases sitting between them. The CDR3 sequence is CASSRNLYDGEQYF. The CDR3 nucleotides are TGTGCCAGCAGTCGAAATCTCTATGATGGCGAGCAGTACTTC.

Of note for this clone: The sample contains more than one DNA sequence encoding this CDR3. CDR3 DNA: TGTGCCAGCAGGCAGGGCAATCAGCCCCAGCATTTT. Residues: CASRQGNQPQHF. The rearrangement uses TRBV2 and TRBJ1-5; unclear D gene. Germline V gene data show CDR1 as SNHLY and CDR2 as FYNNEI. The CDR3 totals 12 residues. V was pared by 6 bases and J by 2 bases, with 5 bases between.

The chain has TRBV4-3 and TRBJ2-7; D is ambiguous. There are 15 residues in the CDR3. V was cut by 0 bases and J by 0 bases, with 9 bases left in between. Germline CDR1 reads LGHNA; CDR2 reads YSLEER. Here the CDR3 reads CASSQEANLSYEQYF. Here the CDR3 DNA reads TGCGCCAGCAGCCAAGAAGCAAATCTCTCCTACGAGCAGTACTTC.

About this clone: A read error may produce the germline difference seen at one junction end. V gene TRBV7-2 combines with J gene TRBJ1-1; perhaps TRBD1 as D (6 bases). The CDR3 extends over 13 amino acids. Germline V gives CDR1 SGHTA, CDR2 FQGNSA. The CDR3 protein is CASSLQGNPEAFF. The CDR3 nucleotides are TGTGCCAGCAGCCTCCAGGGGAACCCTGAAGCTTTCTTT.

With regard to this clone: Distinct nucleotide sequences in the sample also encode this CDR3. This rearrangement joins TRBV6-5 to TRBJ1-5, with 7 bases aligning to TRBD1. The J segment lost 2 bases and the V segment lost 6 bases, leaving 4 bases of the junction unmatched. The V gene's germline CDR1 is MNHEY and CDR2 SVGAGI. The CDR3 sequence is 14 residues long. The CDR3 protein is CASRGTGGNQPQHF. The DNA of the CDR3 is TGTGCCAGCAGGGGAACAGGGGGCAATCAGCCCCAGCATTTT.

V and J are TRBV4-2 and TRBJ2-7; 9 positions agree with TRBD1. The CDR3 is 17 residues long. V trimming: 0 bases; J trimming: 0 bases; junction bases outside the gene matches: 6. The germline V gene encodes CDR1 LGHNA and CDR2 YNFKEQ. In DNA, the CDR3 is TGTGCCAGCAGCCAAGATCCGGGACAGGGAAGCTCCTACGAGCAGTACTTC. Translation gives CASSQDPGQGSSYEQYF.

The J gene is TRBJ1-3, the V gene TRBV6-2 or TRBV6-3; D unclear. The CDR3 extends over 12 amino acids. V lost 6 bases, J lost 8 bases, and 11 bases lay in between. The germline gives CDR1 MNHEY, CDR2 SVGEGT. The CDR3 spells CASSSGGYTIYF. The CDR3 nucleotides read TGTGCCAGCAGCTCTGGAGGATACACCATATATTTT.

This clone showed up just once. The CDR3 bases are TGTGCCTGGAGAGGCAGGGAGGGCTATGGCTACACCTTC. It translates to CAWRGREGYGYTF. J is TRBJ1-2 and V is TRBV30, with D perhaps matching TRBD1 (5 bases). V was cut by 3 bases and J by 4 bases, with 12 bases left in between. Germline assignment: CDR1 GTSNPN and CDR2 SVGIG (reference sequence). The CDR3 spans 13 residues.

The DNA of the CDR3 is TGTGCCAGCAGTGACGGACAGGGGTTTTATTCACCCCTCCACTTT. Protein product: CASSDGQGFYSPLHF. The chain has TRBV6-6 and TRBJ1-6; the match to TRBD1 covers 9 bases. The CDR3 contains 15 residues. Germline CDR1 reads MNHNY; CDR2 reads SVGAGI (reference sequence). The ends lost 5 bases at V and 8 bases at J; junction bases unmatched: 7.

The rearrangement links TRBV6-1 to TRBJ1-2; the D is unclear. V was trimmed by 1 base and J by 6 bases, leaving 9 bases between them. The germline V gene encodes CDR1 MNHNS and CDR2 SASEGT. This CDR3 region has 13 residues. CDR3 in amino acids: CASSEGGPDGYTF. The DNA for the CDR3 is TGTGCCAGCAGTGAAGGAGGCCCGGATGGCTACACCTTC.

The chain couples TRBV14 to TRBJ1-1; D not certain. From germline, CDR1 is SGHDN and CDR2 FVKESK. The CDR3 is 13 amino acids. Trimming removed 1 base from V and 5 bases from J, with 8 bases in between. CDR3 DNA sequence: TGTGCCAGCAGCCAAGGTTTAACAACTGAAGCTTTCTTT. This translates into CASSQGLTTEAFF.

This clone appeared a few times. The rearrangement uses TRBV29-1 and TRBJ1-1, with D possibly being TRBD1 (5 bases). CDR3 length: 12 amino acids. The ends were cut back, 3 bases at V and 5 bases at J, with 10 bases in the middle. CDR1 is SQVTM and CDR2 is ANQGSEA in the germline V gene. CDR3 sequence reads: CSVDGGGTEAFF. The DNA for the CDR3 is TGCAGCGTTGATGGGGGAGGTACTGAAGCTTTCTTT.

The V call is TRBV6-5, the J call TRBJ1-2; 7 bases fit TRBD1. Trimming removed 5 bases from V and 5 bases from J; junction bases left unmatched: 11. Germline V lookup: CDR1 MNHEY, CDR2 SVGAGI. This CDR3 region has 15 residues. The CDR3 sequence is CASSPPGRGAYGYTF. The DNA for the CDR3 is TGTGCCAGCAGTCCTCCGGGCAGGGGGGCGTATGGCTACACCTTC.

This sequence joins TRBV29-1 and TRBJ2-1; 7 bases line up with TRBD2. Per the germline V gene, CDR1 is SQVTM and CDR2 is ANQGSEA. The CDR3 sequence is 14 residues long. The trim removed 0 bases at V and 8 bases at J, leaving 7 bases unmatched. CDR3 bases: TGCAGCGTTGAAGATTTCAGCGGGGTATATGAGCAGTTCTTC. This encodes CSVEDFSGVYEQFF.